This T cell receptor (beta chain) was obtained from a study of cytomegalovirus exposure and HLA in healthy donors. PCR amplification relied on 60 Vbeta primers (plus 13 Jbeta primers). Sequencing used immunoSEQ multiplex PCR; TCRdb keeps in-frame clones, though not all of them. Of under 150,000 clones listed, around 62% are singletons. The trim removed 3 bases at V and 2 bases at J, leaving 7 bases unmatched. The CDR3 totals 16 residues. Germline CDR1 reads KGHSH; CDR2 reads LQKENI. This sequence joins TRBV18 and TRBJ1-2; 9 positions agree with TRBD1. Material: PBMCs. This TCR came from a woman in her 40s in good health and CMV-seropositive. In DNA form, the CDR3 reads TGTGCCAGCTCACCTTCCCCGGGACAGGGAAACTATGGCTACACCTTC. Translated: CASSPSPGQGNYGYTF.